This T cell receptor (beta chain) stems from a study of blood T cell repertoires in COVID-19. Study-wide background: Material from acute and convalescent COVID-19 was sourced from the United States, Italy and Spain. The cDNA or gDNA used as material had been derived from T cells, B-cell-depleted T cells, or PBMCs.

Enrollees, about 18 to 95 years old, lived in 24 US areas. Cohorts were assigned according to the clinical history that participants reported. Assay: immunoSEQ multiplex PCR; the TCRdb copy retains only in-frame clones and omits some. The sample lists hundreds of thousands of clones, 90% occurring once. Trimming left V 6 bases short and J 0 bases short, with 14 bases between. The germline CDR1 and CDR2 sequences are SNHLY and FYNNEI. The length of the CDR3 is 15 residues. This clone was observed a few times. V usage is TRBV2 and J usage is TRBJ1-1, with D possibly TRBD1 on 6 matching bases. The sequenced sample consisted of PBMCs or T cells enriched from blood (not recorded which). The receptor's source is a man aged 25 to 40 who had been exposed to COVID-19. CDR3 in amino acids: CASREQGLMNTEAFF. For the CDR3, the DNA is TGTGCCAGCAGGGAACAGGGTCTCATGAACACTGAAGCTTTCTTT. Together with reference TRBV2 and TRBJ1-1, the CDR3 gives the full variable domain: EPEVTQTPSHQVTQMGQEVILRCVPISNHLYFYWYRQILGQKVEFLVSFYNNEISEKSEIFDDQFSVERPDGSNFTLKIRSTKLEDSAMYFCASREQGLMNTEAFFGQGTRLTVV.